The present entry profiles one T cell receptor beta chain with its context. What it binds is not known. This sample was included in a study of T cell responses to AZD1222 COVID-19 vaccine. Study results and caveats: The donor cohort was predominantly white British with a female majority, and clonal diversity may have been underestimated. Without day 14 samples, only post-peak T cell repertoires were studied.

Samples with a second dose at about 4 or about 12 weeks were pooled together. The protocol was immunoSEQ multiplex PCR, while the TCRdb copy is restricted to in-frame clones and leaves out a portion. The table shows 120,000 to 150,000 clones, with around 83% occurring only once. The CDR3 totals 15 residues. V was pared by 4 bases and J by 4 bases, with 7 bases of the junction left unmatched. CDR1 and CDR2 from the germline V gene are MDHEN and SYDVKM. The chain employs TRBV28 and TRBJ1-5, with 7 bases aligning to TRBD1. The material was peripheral blood, obtained 28 days after the second AZD1222 dose. The sequence came from an adult who received the AZD1222 COVID-19 vaccine. DNA of the CDR3: TGTGCCAGCAGTTCGGGAGACAGGGCAAATCAGCCCCAGCATTTT. Translation: CASSSGDRANQPQHF.